This is a list of T cell receptor beta chains from one sample in a study of T cells in Graves' hyperthyroidism and ophthalmopathy. One entry per CDR3 protein, called by TCRdb with MiXCR from the multiplex PCR reads. The profile shows around 690,000 distinct CDR3 sequences, 17% of them singletons. Material for sequencing was blood. Receptors originate from a man aged 50 to 59 with Graves' hyperthyroidism. The CDR3 runs from the conserved cysteine through the conserved F or W. The D gene is left open where the match is weak. Clone size, where shown, is once, few, many, or a class for clones that have expanded.

D gene: NA
clone size: NA
J gene: TRBJ2-2
V gene: TRBV20-1
CDR3 protein: CSATLAGTGELFF
CDR3 DNA: TGCAGTGCCACCCTTGCGGGCACCGGGGAGCTGTTTTTT

D gene: NA
clone size: many
J gene: TRBJ1-5
V gene: TRBV7-2
CDR3 protein: CASNKQVGGQPQHF
CDR3 DNA: TGTGCCAGCAACAAGCAGGTCGGGGGTCAGCCCCAGCATTTT

D gene: NA
clone size: many
J gene: TRBJ2-5
V gene: TRBV20-1
CDR3 protein: CSAFDGRETQYF
CDR3 DNA: TGCAGTGCGTTCGACGGTCGGGAGACCCAGTACTTC

D gene: NA
clone size: NA
J gene: TRBJ2-1
V gene: TRBV4-2
CDR3 protein: CASSPVSERVGNEQFF
CDR3 DNA: TGTGCCAGCAGCCCCGTTTCGGAGCGGGTGGGAAATGAGCAGTTCTTC

D gene: TRBD1
clone size: many
J gene: TRBJ2-2
V gene: TRBV28
CDR3 protein: CASRTQGEGTGELFF
CDR3 DNA: TGTGCCAGCAGGACACAGGGGGAAGGGACCGGGGAGCTGTTTTTT

D gene: NA
clone size: many
J gene: TRBJ1-5
V gene: TRBV2
CDR3 protein: CASSEAFTVWGNQPQHF
CDR3 DNA: TGTGCCAGCAGTGAAGCGTTTACGGTGTGGGGCAATCAGCCCCAGCATTTT

D gene: NA
clone size: NA
J gene: TRBJ2-7
V gene: TRBV19
CDR3 protein: CASSIGGGEQYF
CDR3 DNA: TGTGCCAGTAGTATTGGCGGAGGCGAGCAGTACTTC

D gene: NA
clone size: NA
J gene: TRBJ1-2
V gene: TRBV28
CDR3 protein: CASSPEDGLNGYTF
CDR3 DNA: TGTGCCAGCAGTCCCGAGGACGGATTAAATGGCTACACCTTC

D gene: TRBD2
clone size: few
J gene: TRBJ2-1
V gene: TRBV7-9
CDR3 protein: CASSHSSGIAFF
CDR3 DNA: TGTGCCAGCAGCCACTCTAGCGGGATTGCGTTCTTC

D gene: NA
clone size: few
J gene: TRBJ1-1
V gene: TRBV28
CDR3 protein: CASSLGQGIGAFF
CDR3 DNA: TGTGCCAGCAGTTTAGGGCAGGGGATTGGAGCTTTCTTT

D gene: TRBD1
clone size: many
J gene: TRBJ1-2
V gene: TRBV2
CDR3 protein: CASNPQGARYGYTF
CDR3 DNA: TGTGCCAGCAACCCACAGGGGGCACGGTATGGCTACACCTTC

D gene: NA
clone size: NA
J gene: TRBJ2-2
V gene: TRBV7-2
CDR3 protein: CASSLSPLGSGTGELFF
CDR3 DNA: TGTGCCAGCAGCTTATCCCCCCTTGGTAGCGGCACCGGGGAGCTGTTTTTT

D gene: TRBD1
clone size: NA
J gene: TRBJ2-3
V gene: TRBV5-1
CDR3 protein: CASSSVAGQGADTQYF
CDR3 DNA: TGCGCCAGCAGCTCCGTTGCGGGACAGGGTGCAGATACGCAGTATTTT

D gene: TRBD1
clone size: NA
J gene: TRBJ2-7
V gene: TRBV4-3
CDR3 protein: CTSSQVGDRAYEQYF
CDR3 DNA: TGCACCAGCAGCCAAGTGGGGGACAGAGCCTACGAGCAGTACTTC

D gene: TRBD1
clone size: many
J gene: TRBJ2-5
V gene: TRBV24-1
CDR3 protein: CATSDSSPAGGQTQYF
CDR3 DNA: TGTGCCACCAGTGATTCCTCCCCGGCAGGGGGTCAGACCCAGTACTTC

D gene: TRBD1
clone size: NA
J gene: TRBJ2-1
V gene: TRBV14
CDR3 protein: CASSVGQANNEQFF
CDR3 DNA: TGTGCCAGCAGCGTGGGACAGGCGAACAATGAGCAGTTCTTC

D gene: TRBD2
clone size: few
J gene: TRBJ2-1
V gene: TRBV28
CDR3 protein: CASSWGGARAKFF
CDR3 DNA: TGTGCCAGCAGTTGGGGAGGGGCTAGGGCTAAGTTCTTC

D gene: NA
clone size: few
J gene: TRBJ1-5
V gene: TRBV10-3
CDR3 protein: CAIGLRQQNNQPQHF
CDR3 DNA: TGTGCCATCGGTTTGCGGCAGCAGAATAATCAGCCCCAGCATTTT

D gene: TRBD2
clone size: NA
J gene: TRBJ2-7
V gene: TRBV27
CDR3 protein: CASRIGSGTYEQYF
CDR3 DNA: TGTGCCAGCAGAATCGGGAGCGGGACCTACGAGCAGTACTTC

D gene: NA
clone size: many
J gene: TRBJ2-5
V gene: TRBV12-5
CDR3 protein: CASAPRGEETQYF
CDR3 DNA: TGTGCTAGTGCCCCTAGAGGGGAAGAGACCCAGTACTTC

D gene: NA
clone size: NA
J gene: TRBJ1-1
V gene: TRBV4-1
CDR3 protein: CASSQGPGMNTEAFF
CDR3 DNA: TGCGCCAGCAGCCAAGGTCCAGGTATGAACACTGAAGCTTTCTTT

D gene: TRBD2
clone size: NA
J gene: TRBJ2-7
V gene: TRBV11-2
CDR3 protein: CASSLASGRYYEQYF
CDR3 DNA: TGTGCCAGCAGCTTAGCTAGCGGGAGGTACTACGAGCAGTACTTC

D gene: NA
clone size: few
J gene: TRBJ2-7
V gene: TRBV4-3
CDR3 protein: CASSQGSLAAYEQYF
CDR3 DNA: TGCGCCAGCAGCCAAGGTTCACTCGCAGCCTACGAGCAGTACTTC

D gene: NA
clone size: many
J gene: TRBJ2-1
V gene: TRBV4-1
CDR3 protein: CASSQGGGYNEQFF
CDR3 DNA: TGCGCCAGCAGCCAAGGAGGTGGTTACAATGAGCAGTTCTTC

D gene: TRBD1
clone size: NA
J gene: TRBJ2-7
V gene: TRBV19
CDR3 protein: CATTTGDEQYF
CDR3 DNA: TGTGCCACCACTACAGGGGACGAGCAGTACTTC

D gene: NA
clone size: few
J gene: TRBJ2-6
V gene: TRBV20-1
CDR3 protein: CSARWPSSGANVLTF
CDR3 DNA: TGCAGTGCTAGATGGCCCTCCTCTGGGGCCAACGTCCTGACTTTC

D gene: TRBD1
clone size: NA
J gene: TRBJ1-4
V gene: TRBV3-1
CDR3 protein: CASSPDRVQEKLFF
CDR3 DNA: TGTGCCAGCAGCCCCGACAGGGTGCAGGAAAAACTGTTTTTT

D gene: NA
clone size: NA
J gene: TRBJ2-1
V gene: TRBV20-1
CDR3 protein: CSSRDHNSYNEQFF
CDR3 DNA: TGCAGCAGTCGGGACCACAACTCCTACAATGAGCAGTTCTTC

D gene: TRBD2
clone size: many
J gene: TRBJ2-3
V gene: TRBV13
CDR3 protein: CASSSPWMGGADTQYF
CDR3 DNA: TGTGCCAGCTCCTCCCCGTGGATGGGGGGGGCAGATACGCAGTATTTT

D gene: NA
clone size: many
J gene: TRBJ2-3
V gene: TRBV29-1
CDR3 protein: CSVDGQSTDTQYF
CDR3 DNA: TGCAGCGTTGATGGTCAGAGCACAGATACGCAGTATTTT

D gene: TRBD2
clone size: NA
J gene: TRBJ2-6
V gene: TRBV6-1
CDR3 protein: CASMRGAYSGANVLTF
CDR3 DNA: TGTGCCAGCATGCGGGGGGCTTACTCTGGGGCCAACGTCCTGACTTTC

D gene: NA
clone size: NA
J gene: TRBJ2-7
V gene: TRBV25-1
CDR3 protein: CATRHRGIEQYF
CDR3 DNA: TGTGCCACCCGCCACCGGGGAATCGAGCAGTACTTC

D gene: TRBD2
clone size: many
J gene: TRBJ2-1
V gene: TRBV11-2
CDR3 protein: CASSPGTSGRNEQFF
CDR3 DNA: TGTGCCAGCAGCCCGGGGACTAGCGGGAGGAATGAGCAGTTCTTC

D gene: TRBD2
clone size: NA
J gene: TRBJ2-7
V gene: TRBV7-9
CDR3 protein: CASTEVGLAGGGSENEQYF
CDR3 DNA: TGTGCCAGCACCGAGGTGGGGCTAGCGGGAGGCGGTAGTGAGAACGAGCAGTACTTC

D gene: TRBD1
clone size: many
J gene: TRBJ2-7
V gene: TRBV20-1
CDR3 protein: CSARVLTGPSEQYF
CDR3 DNA: TGCAGTGCTAGAGTATTGACAGGGCCAAGCGAGCAGTACTTC

D gene: TRBD2
clone size: few
J gene: TRBJ2-7
V gene: TRBV20-1
CDR3 protein: CSARREGKYEQYF
CDR3 DNA: TGCAGTGCCCGGCGGGAGGGCAAATACGAGCAGTACTTC

D gene: NA
clone size: few
J gene: TRBJ2-7
V gene: TRBV7-2
CDR3 protein: CASTTGLGAYEQYF
CDR3 DNA: TGTGCCAGCACCACAGGTCTTGGAGCCTACGAGCAGTACTTC